This T cell receptor beta chain was retrieved from a study of cytomegalovirus exposure and HLA in healthy donors. Study-wide results and limits: A link between a missense DCLRE1C variant and TCR beta V- and J-gene trimming emerged from a later analysis. In a later analysis, approximately 15,000 TCR beta sequences were associated with HLA alleles at 0.05 false discovery rate. HLA-A and HLA-B allele assignments for most subjects were reportedly predicted accurately using TCR beta sequences.

PCR primers comprised 60 Vbeta and 13 Jbeta primers. Some clones are missing from TCRdb's copy, which holds only in-frame ones; the method was immunoSEQ multiplex PCR. The data show tens of thousands of clones, about two thirds seen once. Notes on this clone: As yet, its antigen is unknown.

Sample: PBMCs. The TCR originated in a woman aged 50 to 65 in good health and CMV-seropositive.

As DNA, the CDR3 is TGTGCCAGCAGTCCCCAGGGATATAGGGGATACTTC. This gives the protein CASSPQGYRGYF. The chain is built from TRBV28 and TRBJ2-4; D might be TRBD1 (5 bases). Trimming pared 5 bases from V and 16 bases from J, leaving 18 bases between. CDR1 MDHEN and CDR2 SYDVKM come from the germline V gene. This CDR3 contains 12 residues.